The rows below give T cell receptor beta chains drawn from one sample of a study of shared clonotypes between healthy human individuals. The protocol was immunoSEQ multiplex PCR, while the TCRdb copy is restricted to in-frame clones and leaves out a portion. The sample carries about a million clones, approximately 68% recorded once. Input material: memory CD4+ T cells sorted from blood. Receptor source: a young man in good health. Both conserved end residues are part of each CDR3. A D gene is named only where the DNA matches it firmly. The size of a clone is reported for some rows only, either as once, few or many, or as a class for expanded clones.

V	J	D	size	DNA	CDR3
TRBV6-6	TRBJ2-5	TRBD1	-	TGTGCCAGCAGTAGTGGGGACAGGCATTTCGGGGAGACCCAGTACTTC	CASSSGDRHFGETQYF
TRBV6-1	TRBJ2-7	TRBD1	-	TGTGCCAGCAGCCACGAAAGGACAGGGAACTACGAGCAGTACTTC	CASSHERTGNYEQYF
TRBV5-1	TRBJ2-3	TRBD1	-	TGCGCCGGTTCACAGGGGTTAAGTACAGATACGCAGTATTTT	CAGSQGLSTDTQYF
TRBV18	TRBJ2-6	TRBD2	-	TGTGCCAGCTCACCACGTTCCCTCAGCGGGGGGGGTACCACTGGGGCCAACGTCCTGACTTTC	CASSPRSLSGGGTTGANVLTF
TRBV14	TRBJ2-2	-	-	TGTGCCAGCAGCCTAAGGAATCCCAGGGACACCGGGGAGCTGTTTTTT	CASSLRNPRDTGELFF
TRBV28	TRBJ2-3	-	-	TGTGCCAGCAGCCCTGGGGCAGGGGGGACAGATACGCAGTATTTT	CASSPGAGGTDTQYF
TRBV6-6	TRBJ1-2	-	-	TGTGCCAGCAGTTACTCTCAAATAAACTATGGCTACACCTTC	CASSYSQINYGYTF
TRBV6-6	TRBJ2-7	TRBD1	-	TGTGCCAGCAGTCCTAACGGGACAGTAACCCACGAGCAGTACTTC	CASSPNGTVTHEQYF
TRBV5-4	TRBJ1-5	-	-	TGTGCCAGCAGCTTTACAGGGAATAGGGGCAATCAGCCCCAGCATTTT	CASSFTGNRGNQPQHF
TRBV2	TRBJ1-2	TRBD1	many	TGTGCCAGCAGGAGAGCCCGGACAGGGGAGGGCTACACCTTC	CASRRARTGEGYTF
TRBV6-5	TRBJ2-7	-	-	TGTGCCAGCCAAAGTAGCGGCCCTTACGAGCAGTACTTC	CASQSSGPYEQYF
TRBV5-1	TRBJ2-1	-	-	TGCGCCAGCAGCCAGCCCACAGGGAGGCATGAGCAGTTCTTC	CASSQPTGRHEQFF
TRBV4-1	TRBJ1-2	-	many	TGCGCCAGCAGCCCCGGCGGCAAGAACTATGGCTACACCTTC	CASSPGGKNYGYTF
TRBV11-2	TRBJ2-5	-	-	TGTGCCAGCAGCTTAAGGTCCGGGGGCCTCCAAGAGACCCAGTACTTC	CASSLRSGGLQETQYF
TRBV9	TRBJ2-7	TRBD2	-	TGTGCCAGCAGCGTAGGTGGCGGGAGTGTGTACGAGCAGTACTTC	CASSVGGGSVYEQYF
TRBV5-1	TRBJ2-3	TRBD2	-	TGCGCCAGCAAGGAGCGGGGGTGGACAGATACGCAGTATTTT	CASKERGWTDTQYF
TRBV18	TRBJ2-1	-	once	TGTGCCAGCTCACCACGGGGGATAAATGAGCAGTTCTTC	CASSPRGINEQFF
TRBV7-2	TRBJ2-6	-	-	TGTGCCAGCAGCTCTAGCGAAGGGGGGGCCAACGTCCTGACTTTC	CASSSSEGGANVLTF
TRBV5-1	TRBJ2-5	-	-	TGCGCCAGCAGCCGAGCCGATAGCGTCGCCCAAGAGACCCAGTACTTC	CASSRADSVAQETQYF
TRBV6-4	TRBJ1-1	-	-	TGTGCCACCAAGAATCAGGGGAACACTGAAGCTTTCTTT	CATKNQGNTEAFF